This T cell receptor (beta chain) is from a study of blood T cell repertoires in COVID-19. Turning to the study itself: Acute and convalescent COVID-19 specimens originated in the United States, Italy and Spain. From T cells, B-cell-depleted T cells, or PBMCs came the material, which was cDNA or gDNA.

Authors' processing steps: Amplifying reference gene primers gave estimates of nucleated cell counts. The table came from immunoSEQ multiplex PCR; TCRdb's copy has only in-frame clones and leaves some out. V and J calls and clone size are given by that table; D and trimming were obtained from the DNA. The table lists approximately 250,000 clones, 80% to 90% of them singletons, with roughly 4% in the top ten. Across about two dozen US areas, participants ranged in age from about 18 to 90 years. Looked up from germline, CDR1 is ENHRY and CDR2 is SYGVKD. The V end lost 0 bases, the J end lost 1 base, and 10 bases lay between the germline ends. The CDR3 extends over 16 amino acids.

This TCR was recovered from a woman aged 25 to 39 with acute COVID-19. Material for sequencing was PBMCs or T cells enriched from blood (not recorded which). V is TRBV10-3 and J is TRBJ1-5, with D possibly being TRBD1 (5 bases). CDR3: CAISESYGGSNQPQHF. In DNA, the CDR3 is TGTGCCATCAGTGAGTCGTACGGGGGAAGCAATCAGCCCCAGCATTTT.